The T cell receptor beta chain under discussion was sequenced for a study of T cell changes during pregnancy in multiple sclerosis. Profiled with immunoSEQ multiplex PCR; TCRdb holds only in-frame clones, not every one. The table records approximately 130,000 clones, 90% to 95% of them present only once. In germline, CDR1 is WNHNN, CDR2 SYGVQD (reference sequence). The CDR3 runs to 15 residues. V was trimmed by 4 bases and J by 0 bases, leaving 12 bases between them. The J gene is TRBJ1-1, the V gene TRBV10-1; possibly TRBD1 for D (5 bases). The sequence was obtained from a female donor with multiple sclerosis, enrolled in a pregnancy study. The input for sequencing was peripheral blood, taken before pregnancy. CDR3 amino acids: CASSATTGVNTEAFF. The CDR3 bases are TGCGCCAGCAGTGCCACGACGGGGGTGAACACTGAAGCTTTCTTT.